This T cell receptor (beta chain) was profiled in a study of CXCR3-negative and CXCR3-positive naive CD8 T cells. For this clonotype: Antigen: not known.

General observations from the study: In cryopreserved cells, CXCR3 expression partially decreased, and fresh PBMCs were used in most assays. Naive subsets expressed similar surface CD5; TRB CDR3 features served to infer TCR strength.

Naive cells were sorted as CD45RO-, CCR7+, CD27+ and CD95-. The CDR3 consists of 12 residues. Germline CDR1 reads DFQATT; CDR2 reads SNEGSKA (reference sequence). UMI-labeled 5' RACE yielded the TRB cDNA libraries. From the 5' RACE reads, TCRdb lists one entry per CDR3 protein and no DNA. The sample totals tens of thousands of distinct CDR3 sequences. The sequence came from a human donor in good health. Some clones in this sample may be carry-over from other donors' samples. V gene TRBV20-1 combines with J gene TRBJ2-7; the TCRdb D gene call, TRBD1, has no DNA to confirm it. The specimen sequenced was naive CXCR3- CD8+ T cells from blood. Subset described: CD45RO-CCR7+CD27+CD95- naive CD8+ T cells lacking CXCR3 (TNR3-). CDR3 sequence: CSARDEGHEQYF.